Below are 10 T cell receptor beta chains sequenced from a single sample in a study of Graves' ophthalmopathy and Graves' hyperthyroidism. The authors amplified TCR beta CDR3 regions, and they did so from RNA transcripts for repertoire sequencing. First-round RT-PCR with HTBI primers preceded a second-round multiplex PCR. TCRdb re-analysed the multiplex PCR reads in MiXCR, keeping a single row per CDR3 protein. In the table there are hundreds of thousands of distinct CDR3 sequences, about 41% of which are singletons. Source material: peripheral blood. All receptors derive from an adult man with Graves' ophthalmopathy.

This clonotype has at least ten counts. The V gene is TRBV7-9, the J gene TRBJ1-2, with TRBD1 matching 9 bases. Trimming removed 5 bases from V and 7 bases from J; junction bases left unmatched: 5. This CDR3 region has 13 residues. Germline-derived CDR1 and CDR2 are SEHNR and FQNEAQ (reference sequence). CDR3 residues: CASSGTGGGGYTF. CDR3 in DNA: TGTGCCAGCAGCGGAACAGGGGGCGGTGGCTACACCTTC.

This rearrangement joins TRBV20-1 to TRBJ1-5, with D possibly being TRBD1 (6 bases). Germline V gene data show CDR1 as DFQATT and CDR2 as SNEGSKA (reference sequence). This CDR3 region has 13 residues. Trimming removed 5 bases from V and 7 bases from J, with 15 bases in between. The CDR3 DNA sequence: TGCAGTGCTTTCAGGGGTTTGGGACAGCCCCAGCATTTT. It is translated as CSAFRGLGQPQHF.

Remarks on this clonotype: An end of the junction does not agree with germline; a read error may underlie this. V gene TRBV10-3 combines with J gene TRBJ1-6; no firm D call. CDR3 length: 17 residues. Germline V gene lookup returns CDR1 ENHRY and CDR2 SYGVKD. The chain's CDR3 is CASSPTNRPSGNSPLHF. As DNA, the CDR3 is TGTGCCAGCAGTCCAACAAACAGACCTAGCGGCAATTCACCCCTCCACTTT.

The V gene is TRBV24-1, the J gene TRBJ1-2; D not certain. The CDR3 spans 11 residues. The V end was cut by 4 bases, the J end by 8 bases, with 7 bases between. Germline V lookup: CDR1 KGHDR, CDR2 SFDVKD. This CDR3 reads CATSDRRGYTF. In DNA, the CDR3 is TGTGCCACCAGTGACCGCCGGGGCTACACCTTC.

This clonotype was counted ten times or more. The chain combines TRBV25-1 with TRBJ2-2; D is undetermined. CDR1 is MGHDK and CDR2 is SYGVNS in the germline V gene. This CDR3 spans 18 amino acids. V lost 4 bases and J lost 3, with 21 bases in between. In nucleotides, the CDR3 is TGTGCCAGCAGTGGGGTACACTCGGCCACAGAGGACACCGGGGAGCTGTTTTTT. Translated, it gives CASSGVHSATEDTGELFF.

This clonotype showed up many times. A read error may explain this, as a much larger clone is one base away. The CDR3 coding sequence is TGCAGCGTTTCTACGGGGGGATGGATAGGGACCCAGTACTTC. It codes for CSVSTGGWIGTQYF. The chain uses TRBV29-1 and TRBJ2-5; TRBD2 aligns across 7 bases. This CDR3 is built from 14 residues. Losses at the gene ends were 5 bases for V and 7 bases for J; bases not matched to a gene: 13. Germline V gene sequence: CDR1 SQVTM, CDR2 ANQGSEA.

This clonotype was picked up many times. V is TRBV9 and J is TRBJ2-5, with 7 bases aligning to TRBD2. Per germline, CDR1 SGDLS and CDR2 YYNGEE. V lost 1 base to trimming and J lost 0 bases; unmatched junction nucleotides: 12. The CDR3 has 18 residues. The chain's CDR3 is CASSVSSSDGGYQETQYF. The CDR3 bases are TGTGCCAGCAGCGTAAGCTCCTCTGACGGGGGGTACCAAGAGACCCAGTACTTC.

To note about this clonotype: At one boundary the junction diverges from the germline segment, which might be a read error. The chain employs TRBV7-2 and TRBJ2-7; D possibly corresponds to TRBD2 (5 bases). Per germline, CDR1 SGHTA and CDR2 FQGNSA. This CDR3 is 15 amino acids long. The CDR3 sequence is CASSSSRTRPYEQHF. For the CDR3, the DNA is TGTGCCAGCAGCTCCTCTAGGACTCGCCCCTACGAGCAGCACTTC.

Comment on this clonotype: One base away lies a much larger clone, so this may be a sequencing read error. This chain links TRBV20-1 with TRBJ1-2; possible D gene TRBD1, 6 bases. This CDR3 is 15 amino acids long. From germline, CDR1 is DFQATT and CDR2 SNEGSKA (reference sequence). V gave up 0 bases and J gave up 6 bases, with 17 bases separating them. The CDR3 region is CSARDRDMGIHGYTF. In DNA form, the CDR3 reads TGCAGTGCTAGAGACCGGGACATGGGAATCCATGGCTACACCTTC.

The gene calls are TRBV7-9 and TRBJ1-4; TRBD1 might be the D (5 bases). The germline gives CDR1 SEHNR, CDR2 FQNEAQ (reference sequence). V gave up 5 bases and J gave up 16 bases, with 29 bases separating them. CDR3 length equals 16 residues. This CDR3 is CASSRGRGETQGRTFF. In nucleotides, the CDR3 is TGTGCCAGCAGCCGGGGTCGGGGAGAGACCCAGGGACGTACGTTTTTT.